The rows below give T cell receptor beta chains drawn from one sample of a study of identical twins. TCRdb re-analysed the 5' RACE reads in MiXCR, keeping a single row per CDR3 protein. The table lists a few hundred thousand distinct CDR3 sequences, roughly 10% of them singletons. These data were likewise used in another study, on yellow fever vaccine responses in identical twins.

Sequencing input: CD8+ T cells sorted from blood. Every receptor here comes from a woman between 18 and 30 years old in good health. Each CDR3 is given with its conserved first and last residue. D genes are given only for firm matches. Clone sizes are given selectively: once, few, many, or a class where the clone is expanded.

TRBV6-2/TRBV6-3	TRBD1	TRBJ2-5	.	TGTGCCAGCAGTACGACAGGGGTTACGGTGGAGACCCAGTACTTC	CASSTTGVTVETQYF
TRBV5-6	.	TRBJ2-7	few	TGTGCCAGCAGCTTTCCTTGGACCCACCCGAGGGAGCAGTACTTC	CASSFPWTHPREQYF
TRBV4-1	.	TRBJ1-2	few	TGCGCCAGCAGCCAAGATTTCAGGGATAGGAGAGGCTACACCTTC	CASSQDFRDRRGYTF
TRBV7-3	.	TRBJ2-2	many	TGTGCCAGCACCCCTTTAAACACCGGGGAGCTGTTTTTT	CASTPLNTGELFF
TRBV11-2	TRBD2	TRBJ2-7	few	TGTGCCAGCAGCTTAGATTCCCTAGCGGGAGGCGTCCTCTCCGAGCAGTACTTC	CASSLDSLAGGVLSEQYF
TRBV28	TRBD1	TRBJ2-7	many	TGTGCCAGCGGACAGGCGAACTCCTACGAGCAGTACTTC	CASGQANSYEQYF
TRBV7-2	.	TRBJ2-7	many	TGTGCCAGCAGCTTATGGATGGGACAAAACTACGAGCAGTACTTC	CASSLWMGQNYEQYF
TRBV7-8	.	TRBJ2-3	few	TGTGCCAGCACTCCAGGGCCTAGCACAGATACGCAGTATTTT	CASTPGPSTDTQYF
TRBV6-6	.	TRBJ2-3	few	TGTGCCAGTACCTCTGCGGCAGATACGCAGTATTTT	CASTSAADTQYF
TRBV12-3/TRBV12-4	.	TRBJ2-7	few	TGTGCCAGCAGCGTAAATCCCTACGAGCAGTACTTC	CASSVNPYEQYF
TRBV11-2	TRBD1	TRBJ2-7	few	TGTGCCAGCAGCTTACGACAGGGGGTGGCCTACGAGCAGTACTTC	CASSLRQGVAYEQYF
TRBV2	TRBD1	TRBJ2-7	.	TGTGCCAGCAGGGACAGGGGAAGGGCGCACGAGCAGTACTTC	CASRDRGRAHEQYF
TRBV27	.	TRBJ2-7	few	TGTGCCAGCAGTTCAAAATCTGGGGCGGACGAGCAGTACTTC	CASSSKSGADEQYF
TRBV7-9	.	TRBJ2-7	many	TGTGCCAGCAGCCGGGGACTCCACTACGAGCAGTACTTC	CASSRGLHYEQYF
TRBV24-1	.	TRBJ2-1	many	TGTGCCACCAGTGATTTGGTGGCAGAGCAGTTCTTC	CATSDLVAEQFF
TRBV27	.	TRBJ2-2	few	TGTGCCAGCAGTTTTAGGGAGGCACCCGGGGAGCTGTTTTTT	CASSFREAPGELFF
TRBV10-3	.	TRBJ2-7	few	TGTGCCATCAGTGAAGGGGTGGGGGGGGCATACGAGCAGTACTTC	CAISEGVGGAYEQYF
TRBV20-1	.	TRBJ2-1	many	TGCAGTGCAACCCCCTTAGGGGCCCACAATGAGCAGTTCTTC	CSATPLGAHNEQFF
TRBV7-9	.	TRBJ1-2	few	TGTGCCAGCAGCTTTGACAGTTATGGCTACACCTTC	CASSFDSYGYTF
TRBV12-3/TRBV12-4	.	TRBJ2-4	few	TGTGCCAGCAGTTTAGTCGGGACAAACATTCAGTACTTC	CASSLVGTNIQYF
TRBV6-5	TRBD2	TRBJ2-3	many	TGTGCCAGCAGTTGGACTAGCGGGAGTGGAGATACGCAGTATTTT	CASSWTSGSGDTQYF
TRBV7-9	TRBD2	TRBJ2-7	few	TGTGCCAGCGGGGGAATTAGCGGGGGGCTTGACGAGCAGTACTTC	CASGGISGGLDEQYF
TRBV5-1	.	TRBJ2-1	.	TGCGCCAGCAGCTTGGCCCATAACCCTCACGAGCAGTTCTTC	CASSLAHNPHEQFF
TRBV7-2	.	TRBJ2-3	many	TGTGCCAGCAGCTTAAATCCGGGGGCGTTCACAGATACGCAGTATTTT	CASSLNPGAFTDTQYF
TRBV20-1	TRBD2	TRBJ2-1	.	TGCAGTGCTAGAATTCTAGCGGGATTATACAATGAGCAGTTCTTC	CSARILAGLYNEQFF
TRBV2	.	TRBJ2-7	many	TGTGCCAGCAGTCATAATCCGGGACTTCTAACCTACGAGCAGTACTTC	CASSHNPGLLTYEQYF
TRBV27	.	TRBJ2-1	few	TGTGCCAGCAGCGCTCTAGACCGCGGAGAGCAGTTCTTC	CASSALDRGEQFF
TRBV7-9	TRBD2	TRBJ2-4	many	TGTGCCAGCAGCCCGATGACTAGCGGGATTGCCAAAAACATTCAGTACTTC	CASSPMTSGIAKNIQYF
TRBV7-9	TRBD2	TRBJ2-1	many	TGTGCCAGCAGCTACGGAGGACTAGCGGGATACAATGAGCAGTTCTTC	CASSYGGLAGYNEQFF
TRBV27	TRBD1	TRBJ2-7	many	TGTGCCAGCAGGCGGGACAGGGAAAGGCAATACGAGCAGTACTTC	CASRRDRERQYEQYF
TRBV13	TRBD1	TRBJ1-2	.	TGTGCCAGCAGCTCCGGACAGGACAATCATGGCTACACCTTC	CASSSGQDNHGYTF
TRBV6-1	TRBD1	TRBJ2-5	few	TGTGCCAGCAGACGGGACAGGGGGTCGAAAGAGACCCAGTACTTC	CASRRDRGSKETQYF
TRBV27	.	TRBJ2-5	few	TGTGCCAGCAGTACATTCCTGCTGGAGACCCAGTACTTC	CASSTFLLETQYF
TRBV3-1	.	TRBJ2-7	many	TGTGCCAGCAGCCGGAGGGGAGAAACATACCACGAGCAGTACTTC	CASSRRGETYHEQYF
TRBV7-6	TRBD1	TRBJ1-2	.	TGTGCCAGCAGCTTGAGACAGGGTGGGATGTATGGCTACACCTTC	CASSLRQGGMYGYTF
TRBV15	TRBD2	TRBJ2-1	few	TGTGCCACCAGCACCAGCGGGAATTCCTACAATGAGCAGTTCTTC	CATSTSGNSYNEQFF
TRBV28	.	TRBJ2-7	.	TGTGCCATCAGTAAGGGGTGGTTCGAGCAGTACTTC	CAISKGWFEQYF
TRBV7-8	TRBD2	TRBJ2-3	few	TGTGCCAGCAGCTGGGAGGTTGCGGGAGTAAGGGCAGATACGCAGTATTTT	CASSWEVAGVRADTQYF
TRBV24-1	.	TRBJ2-7	many	TGTGCCACCAGCCACGCGGGCTACGAGCAGTACTTC	CATSHAGYEQYF
TRBV12-3/TRBV12-4	.	TRBJ2-5	many	TGTGCCAGCAGTTTATTCAGGACCCCAGAGACCCAGTACTTC	CASSLFRTPETQYF
TRBV28	.	TRBJ2-7	many	TGTGCCAGTCATAAGCGGCAGTCGGCCTACGAGCAGTACTTC	CASHKRQSAYEQYF
TRBV6-2/TRBV6-3	.	TRBJ2-3	.	TGTGCCAGTACTGGGCCGGACAGTCCCACAGATACGCAGTATTTT	CASTGPDSPTDTQYF